This T cell receptor beta chain is drawn from a study of T-cell reconstitution after alpha-beta-depleted transplantation in children. Unique molecular identifiers featured in how the TCRbeta library was prepared. Using its own MiXCR run on the PCR reads, TCRdb lists one record per CDR3 protein. The data show about 610,000 distinct CDR3 sequences, with 10% to 13% seen just once and about 4% held by the top ten. Per the germline V gene, CDR1 is SQVTM and CDR2 is ANQGSEA. Trimming removed 2 bases from V and 8 bases from J; junction bases left unmatched: 14. The CDR3 loop spans 16 amino acids. This clonotype appeared a few times.

The chain employs TRBV29-1 and TRBJ2-1; 8 bases line up with TRBD1. Sequenced here: PBMCs from the stem cell graft donor, sampled from the stem cell graft. The clonotype was recovered from a human donor who donated a stem cell graft to a child with acute myeloid leukemia. The CDR3 here is CSVEWVTAGGIYEQFF. CDR3 coding DNA: TGCAGCGTTGAATGGGTGACGGCAGGGGGCATCTATGAGCAGTTCTTC.